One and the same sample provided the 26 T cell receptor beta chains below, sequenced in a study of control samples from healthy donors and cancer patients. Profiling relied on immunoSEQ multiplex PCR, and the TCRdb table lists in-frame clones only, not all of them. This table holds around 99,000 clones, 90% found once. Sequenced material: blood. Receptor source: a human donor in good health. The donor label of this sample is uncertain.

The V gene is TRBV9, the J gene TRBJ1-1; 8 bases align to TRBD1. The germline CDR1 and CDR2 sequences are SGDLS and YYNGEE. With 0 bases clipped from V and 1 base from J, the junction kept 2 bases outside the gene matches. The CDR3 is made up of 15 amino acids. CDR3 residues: CASSVGTGRNTEAFF. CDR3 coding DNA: TGTGCCAGCAGCGTAGGGACAGGGCGGAACACTGAAGCTTTCTTT.

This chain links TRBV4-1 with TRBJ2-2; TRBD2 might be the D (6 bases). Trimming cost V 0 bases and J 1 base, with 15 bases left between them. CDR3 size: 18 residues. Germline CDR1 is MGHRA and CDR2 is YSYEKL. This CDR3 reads CASSQDKGGMLNTGELFF. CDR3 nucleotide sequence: TGCGCCAGCAGCCAAGATAAAGGAGGGATGCTGAACACCGGGGAGCTGTTTTTT.

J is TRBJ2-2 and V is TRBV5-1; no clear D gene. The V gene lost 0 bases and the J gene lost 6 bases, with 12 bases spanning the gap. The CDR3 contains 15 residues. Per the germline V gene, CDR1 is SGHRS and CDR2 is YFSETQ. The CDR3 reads CASSLGAGRSGELFF. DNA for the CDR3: TGCGCCAGCAGCTTGGGGGCCGGAAGGTCCGGGGAGCTGTTTTTT.

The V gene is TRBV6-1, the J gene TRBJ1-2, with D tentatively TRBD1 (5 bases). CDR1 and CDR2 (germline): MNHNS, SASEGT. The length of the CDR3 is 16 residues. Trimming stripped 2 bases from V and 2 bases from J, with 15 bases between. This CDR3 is CASSESKNRQNYGYTF. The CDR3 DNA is TGTGCCAGCAGTGAAAGCAAGAACAGACAGAACTATGGCTACACCTTC.

CDR3 region: CASSYPGRNTEAFF. The CDR3 coding sequence is TGTGCCAGCAGTTACCCGGGTAGGAACACTGAAGCTTTCTTT. The gene calls are TRBV6-5 and TRBJ1-1; no clear D. The CDR3 spans 14 residues. Germline V lookup: CDR1 MNHEY, CDR2 SVGAGI. Trimming took 2 bases from V and 1 from J, leaving 8 bases between them.

CDR3 coding DNA: TGTGCCACCAGTGACAACAGTAACAATGAGCAGTTCTTC. It yields the protein CATSDNSNNEQFF. The chain has TRBV24-1 and TRBJ2-1; D unresolved. This CDR3 comprises 13 residues. Germline V gene data show CDR1 as KGHDR and CDR2 as SFDVKD. With 4 bases removed from V and 5 bases from J, the gap between germline ends came to 8 bases.

The CDR3 nucleotides read TGTGCCAGCAGCTTATGGGGGAACACTGAAGCTTTCTTT. Its protein product is CASSLWGNTEAFF. The rearrangement links TRBV7-2 to TRBJ1-1; no definite D call. The CDR3 has 13 amino acids. The germline V gene encodes CDR1 SGHTA and CDR2 FQGNSA. V gave up 2 bases and J gave up 1 base, with 5 bases separating them.

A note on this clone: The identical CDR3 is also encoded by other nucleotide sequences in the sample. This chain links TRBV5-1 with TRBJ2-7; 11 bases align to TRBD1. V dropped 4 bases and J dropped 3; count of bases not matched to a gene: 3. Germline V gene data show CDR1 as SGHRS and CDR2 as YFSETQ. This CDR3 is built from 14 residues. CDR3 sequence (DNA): TGCGCCAGCAGCCAGGGGACAGGGGGCTACGAGCAGTACTTC. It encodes CASSQGTGGYEQYF. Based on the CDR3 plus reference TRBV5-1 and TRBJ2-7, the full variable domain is KAGVTQTPRYLIKTRGQQVTLSCSPISGHRSVSWYQQTPGQGLQFLFEYFSETQRNKGNFPGRFSGRQFSNSRSEMNVSTLELGDSALYLCASSQGTGGYEQYFGPGTRLTVT.

The CDR3 bases are TGTGCCAGCAGTCCGGGGGGGCGGAGGCAGCCCCAGCATTTT. This translates into CASSPGGRRQPQHF. The chain joins TRBV2 to TRBJ1-5; maybe TRBD1 (6 bases). V lost 5 bases to trimming and J lost 7 bases, with 15 bases between them. This CDR3 region has 14 residues. Germline V lookup: CDR1 SNHLY, CDR2 FYNNEI.

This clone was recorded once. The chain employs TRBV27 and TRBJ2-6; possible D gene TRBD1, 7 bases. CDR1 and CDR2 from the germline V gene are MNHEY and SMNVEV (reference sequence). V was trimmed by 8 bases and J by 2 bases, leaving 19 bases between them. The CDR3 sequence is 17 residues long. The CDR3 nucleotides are TGTGCCAGCGGCGGGTCGGGCGGGACAGCTGGGGCCAACGTCCTGACTTTC. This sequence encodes CASGGSGGTAGANVLTF.

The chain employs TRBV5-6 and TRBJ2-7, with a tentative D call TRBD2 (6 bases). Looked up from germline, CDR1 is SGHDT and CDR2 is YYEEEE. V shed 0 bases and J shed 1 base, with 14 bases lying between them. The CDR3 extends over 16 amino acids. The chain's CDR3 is CASSLVEGPTSYEQYF. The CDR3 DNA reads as TGTGCCAGCAGCTTGGTGGAGGGGCCGACATCCTACGAGCAGTACTTC.

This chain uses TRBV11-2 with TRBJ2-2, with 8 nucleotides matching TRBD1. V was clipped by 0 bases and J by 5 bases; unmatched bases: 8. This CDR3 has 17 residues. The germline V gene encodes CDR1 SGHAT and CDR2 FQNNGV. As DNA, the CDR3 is TGTGCCAGCAGCTTAGACCGGACAGGGAAAAAAACCGGGGAGCTGTTTTTT. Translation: CASSLDRTGKKTGELFF.

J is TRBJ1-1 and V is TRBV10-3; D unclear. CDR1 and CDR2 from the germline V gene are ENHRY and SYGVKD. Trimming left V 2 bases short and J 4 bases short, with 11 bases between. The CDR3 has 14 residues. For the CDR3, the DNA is TGTGCCATCAGTGAGGGTGTGCGGGGCACTGAAGCTTTCTTT. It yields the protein CAISEGVRGTEAFF.

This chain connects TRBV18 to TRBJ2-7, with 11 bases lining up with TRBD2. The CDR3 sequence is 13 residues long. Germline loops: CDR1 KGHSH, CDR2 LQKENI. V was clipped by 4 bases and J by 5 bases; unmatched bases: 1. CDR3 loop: CASSQTSGDEQYF. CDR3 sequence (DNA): TGTGCCAGCTCACAGACTAGCGGGGACGAGCAGTACTTC.

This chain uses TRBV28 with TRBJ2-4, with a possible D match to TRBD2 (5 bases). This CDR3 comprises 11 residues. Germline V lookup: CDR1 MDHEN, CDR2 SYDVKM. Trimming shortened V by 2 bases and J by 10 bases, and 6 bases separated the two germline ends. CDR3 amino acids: CASSLRGIQYF. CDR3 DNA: TGTGCCAGCAGTTTACGGGGAATTCAGTACTTC.

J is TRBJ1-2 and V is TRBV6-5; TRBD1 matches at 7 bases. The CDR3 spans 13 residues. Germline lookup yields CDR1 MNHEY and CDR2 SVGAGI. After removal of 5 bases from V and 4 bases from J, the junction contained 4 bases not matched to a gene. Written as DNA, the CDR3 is TGTGCCAGCAGTCCTGGACAGGTCTATGGCTACACCTTC. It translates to CASSPGQVYGYTF.

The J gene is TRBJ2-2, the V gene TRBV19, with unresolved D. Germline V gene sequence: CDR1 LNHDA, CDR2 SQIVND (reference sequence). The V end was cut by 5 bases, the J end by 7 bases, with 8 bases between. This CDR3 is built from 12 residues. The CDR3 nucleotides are TGTGCCAGTAGTTTCCGAAACGGGGAGCTGTTTTTT. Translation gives CASSFRNGELFF.

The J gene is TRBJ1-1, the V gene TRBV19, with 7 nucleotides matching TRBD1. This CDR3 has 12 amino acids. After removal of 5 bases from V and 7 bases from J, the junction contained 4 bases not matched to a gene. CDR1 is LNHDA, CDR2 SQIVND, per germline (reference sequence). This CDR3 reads CASSVRDSEAFF. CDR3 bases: TGTGCCAGTAGTGTCCGGGACAGTGAAGCTTTCTTT.

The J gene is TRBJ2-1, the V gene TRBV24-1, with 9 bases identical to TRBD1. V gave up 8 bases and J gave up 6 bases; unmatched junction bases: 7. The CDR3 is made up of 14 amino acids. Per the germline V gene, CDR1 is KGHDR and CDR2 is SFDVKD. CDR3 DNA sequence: TGTGCCACCAAAGGGGACAGGGTTAGCAATGAGCAGTTCTTC. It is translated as CATKGDRVSNEQFF.

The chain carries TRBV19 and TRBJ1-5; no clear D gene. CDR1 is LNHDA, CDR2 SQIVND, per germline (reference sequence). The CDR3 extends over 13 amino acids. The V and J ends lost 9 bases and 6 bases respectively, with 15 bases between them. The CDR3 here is CASRRVESQPQHF. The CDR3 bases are TGTGCCAGCAGACGGGTTGAAAGTCAGCCCCAGCATTTT.

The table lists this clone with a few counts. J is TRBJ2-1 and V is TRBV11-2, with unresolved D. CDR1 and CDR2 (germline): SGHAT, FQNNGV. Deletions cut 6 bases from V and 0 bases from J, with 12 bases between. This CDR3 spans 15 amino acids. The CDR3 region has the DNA TGTGCCAGCAGTTCCCATTTTAGCTCCTACAATGAGCAGTTCTTC. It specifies CASSSHFSSYNEQFF.

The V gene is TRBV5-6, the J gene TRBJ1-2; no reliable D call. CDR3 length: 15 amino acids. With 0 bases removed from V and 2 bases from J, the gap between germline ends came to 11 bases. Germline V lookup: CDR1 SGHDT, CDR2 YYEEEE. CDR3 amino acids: CASSLAGEQNYGYTF. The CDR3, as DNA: TGTGCCAGCAGCTTGGCCGGAGAACAAAACTATGGCTACACCTTC.

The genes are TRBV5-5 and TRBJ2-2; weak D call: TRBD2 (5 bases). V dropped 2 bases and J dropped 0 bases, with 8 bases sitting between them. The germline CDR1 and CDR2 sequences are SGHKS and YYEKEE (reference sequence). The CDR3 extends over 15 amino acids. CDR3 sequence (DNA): TGTGCCAGCAGCTTCGGACTGACGAACACCGGGGAGCTGTTTTTT. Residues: CASSFGLTNTGELFF.

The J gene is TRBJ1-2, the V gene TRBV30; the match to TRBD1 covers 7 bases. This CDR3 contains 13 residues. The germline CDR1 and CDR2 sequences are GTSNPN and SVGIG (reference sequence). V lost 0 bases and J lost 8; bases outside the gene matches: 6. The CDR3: CAWSVSTGLGYTF. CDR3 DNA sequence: TGTGCCTGGAGTGTATCGACAGGGCTGGGCTACACCTTC.

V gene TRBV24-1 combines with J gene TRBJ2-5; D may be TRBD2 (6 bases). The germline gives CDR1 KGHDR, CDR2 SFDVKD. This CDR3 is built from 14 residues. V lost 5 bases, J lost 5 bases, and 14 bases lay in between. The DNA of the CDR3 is TGTGCCACCAGTGGGTCCGGGAGTGGGGAGACCCAGTACTTC. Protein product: CATSGSGSGETQYF.

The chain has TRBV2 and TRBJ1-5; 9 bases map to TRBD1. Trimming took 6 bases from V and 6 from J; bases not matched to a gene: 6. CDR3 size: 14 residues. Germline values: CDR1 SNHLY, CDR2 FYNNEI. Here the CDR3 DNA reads TGTGCCAGCAGAGGACAGGGGATTGGTCAGCCCCAGCATTTT. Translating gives CASRGQGIGQPQHF.